This T cell receptor beta chain is from a study of CD8+CD57+ T cells in acquired aplastic anemia. General study points: The number of CD8+ CDR3 sequences shared by patients and controls was roughly 31.

V was pared by 0 bases and J by 3 bases, with 15 bases between. The CDR3 has 16 amino acids. Germline V CDR1 and CDR2: SGHVS, FNYEAQ. Genomic DNA provided the template from which TCR beta VDJ and CDR3 profiles were obtained. TCRdb fed the reads into MiXCR, producing one record per CDR3 protein. Of about 120,000 distinct CDR3 sequences in the sample, approximately 36% were seen once. Those patients picked for sequencing had displayed CD8+CD57+ cell expansion on flow cytometry. Among the patients, all had severe acquired aplastic anemia. A note on this clonotype: Antigen unknown.

This chain uses TRBV7-6 with TRBJ2-7; D remains ambiguous. The TCR comes from a human donor with aplastic anemia. The specimen sequenced was sorted CD4+, CD8+, or CD8+CD57+ T cells (not recorded which) from PBMCs. The CDR3 coding sequence is TGTGCCAGCAGCTTAGCTGCCAAATACTCTCACTACGAGCAGTACTTC. Encoded protein: CASSLAAKYSHYEQYF.